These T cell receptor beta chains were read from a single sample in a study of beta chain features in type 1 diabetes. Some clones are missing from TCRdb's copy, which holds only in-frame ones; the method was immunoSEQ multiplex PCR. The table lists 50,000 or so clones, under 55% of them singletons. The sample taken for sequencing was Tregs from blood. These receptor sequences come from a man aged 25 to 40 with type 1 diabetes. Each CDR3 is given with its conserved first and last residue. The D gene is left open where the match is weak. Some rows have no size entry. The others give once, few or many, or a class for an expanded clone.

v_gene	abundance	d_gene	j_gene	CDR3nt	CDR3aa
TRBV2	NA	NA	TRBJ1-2	TGTGCCAGCAGTGAGTCAGGGCCCTATGGCTACACCTTC	CASSESGPYGYTF
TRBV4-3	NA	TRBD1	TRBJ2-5	TGCGCCAGCAGCCAAGATTGGACAGGGGGTTCTCCACAAGAGACCCAGTACTTC	CASSQDWTGGSPQETQYF
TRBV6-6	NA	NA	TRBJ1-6	TGTGCCAGCACGGAGTCTCATAATTCACCCCTCCACTTT	CASTESHNSPLHF
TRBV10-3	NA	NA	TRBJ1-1	TGTGCCATCAGTCCTAGGCGCGGGGAGACGAGCACTGAAGCTTTCTTT	CAISPRRGETSTEAFF
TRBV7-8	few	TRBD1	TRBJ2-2	TGTGCCAGCAGCTTAGACAGGGGGCCAGTCACCGGGGAGCTGTTTTTT	CASSLDRGPVTGELFF
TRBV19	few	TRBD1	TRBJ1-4	TGTGCCAGTACCATGGAGACAGGGGGAGAAAAACTGTTTTTT	CASTMETGGEKLFF
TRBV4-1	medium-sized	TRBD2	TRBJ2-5	TGCGCCAGCAGCCAAGATTCCCCTGGGGCGGGAGGCACGCCACGGGAGACCCAGTACTTC	CASSQDSPGAGGTPRETQYF
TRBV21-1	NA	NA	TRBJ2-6	TGTGCCAGCCTAATACAGGACCACTCTGGGGCCAACGTCCCGACTTTC	CASLIQDHSGANVPTF
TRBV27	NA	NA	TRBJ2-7	TGTGCCAGCAGTTTATTAGCCTCCTACGAGCAGTACTTC	CASSLLASYEQYF
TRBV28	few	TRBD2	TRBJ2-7	TGTGCCATCCTTAGCGGGACTACCTACGAGCAGTACTTC	CAILSGTTYEQYF
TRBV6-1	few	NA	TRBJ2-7	TGTGCCAGCAGAACCTCTGTGGAGTACGAGCAGTACTTC	CASRTSVEYEQYF
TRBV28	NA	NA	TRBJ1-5	TGTGCCAGCAGCCCGAGGAGTCAGCCCCAGCATTTT	CASSPRSQPQHF
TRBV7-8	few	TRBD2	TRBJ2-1	TGTGCCAGCAGCTTAGTTGTCCGCCTAGCGGGAATGCATGAGCAGTTCTTC	CASSLVVRLAGMHEQFF
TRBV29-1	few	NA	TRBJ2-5	TGCAGCGTTGCGGTTGAAGAGACCCAGTACTTC	CSVAVEETQYF
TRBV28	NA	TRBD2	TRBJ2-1	TGTGCCAGCAGTTCCTCTAGCGGCAGTTCCTACAATGAGCAGTTCTTC	CASSSSSGSSYNEQFF
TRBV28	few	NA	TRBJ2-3	TGTGCCAGCAGTTTATGGGGTCGGGGGGCGTTGGATACGCAGTATTTT	CASSLWGRGALDTQYF
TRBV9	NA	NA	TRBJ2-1	TGTGCCAGCAGCGTAGATTCTCGGGGGGCCACGGGGAATGAGCAGTTCTTC	CASSVDSRGATGNEQFF
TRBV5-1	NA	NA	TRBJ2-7	TGCGCCAGCAGCTCCTCCGGGACAAGATACGAGCAGTACTTC	CASSSSGTRYEQYF
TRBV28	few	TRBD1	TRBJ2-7	TGTGCCAGCAGGGGACCGGGACAGGGCTACGAGCAGTACTTC	CASRGPGQGYEQYF
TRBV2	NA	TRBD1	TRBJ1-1	TGTGCCAGCAGCCATCAGACAGGGGATACTGAAGCTTTCTTT	CASSHQTGDTEAFF
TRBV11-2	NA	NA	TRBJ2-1	TGTGCCAGCAGCTTAGGGGGACGGGGAGGCTACAATGAGCAGTTCTTC	CASSLGGRGGYNEQFF
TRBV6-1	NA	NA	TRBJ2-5	TGTGCCAGCAGCCGCCAACGTGAGCAGTACTTC	CASSRQREQYF
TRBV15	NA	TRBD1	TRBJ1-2	TGTGCCACCAGTCTCGGACAGGGAACGGGCTACACCTTC	CATSLGQGTGYTF
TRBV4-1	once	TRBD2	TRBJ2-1	TGCGCCAGCAGCCGCCGCGGACTAGCCGACTTAAGCTCCTACAATGAGCAGTTCTTC	CASSRRGLADLSSYNEQFF
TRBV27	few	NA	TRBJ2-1	TGTGCCAGCAGTTTTCTTGGACTCTACAATGAGCAGTTCTTC	CASSFLGLYNEQFF
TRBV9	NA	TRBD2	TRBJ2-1	TGTGCCAGCAGCCCTACGAGACTAGCGGGAGCGGCTGAGCAGTTCTTC	CASSPTRLAGAAEQFF
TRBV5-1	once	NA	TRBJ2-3	TGCGCCAGCAGCTTGGGGCACTACACAGATACGCAGTATTTT	CASSLGHYTDTQYF
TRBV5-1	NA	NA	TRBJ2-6	TGCGCCAGCAGCTTGGCCACTGGGGCCAACGTCCTGACTTTC	CASSLATGANVLTF
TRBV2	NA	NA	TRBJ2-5	TGTGCCAGCAGTTCAGGGAGGCTAGAGACCCAGTACTTC	CASSSGRLETQYF
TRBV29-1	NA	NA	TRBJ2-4	TGCAGCGTGAACCCGGGACTTCCTAACATTCAGTACTTC	CSVNPGLPNIQYF
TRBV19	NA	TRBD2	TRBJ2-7	TGTGCCAGTAGTAAGCGGGAGGCCTCCTACGAGCAGTACTTC	CASSKREASYEQYF
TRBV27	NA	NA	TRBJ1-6	TGTGCCAGCAGTCTTGGAGGTCCCGATTCACCCCTCCACTTT	CASSLGGPDSPLHF
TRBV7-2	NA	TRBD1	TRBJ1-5	TGTGCCAGCAGCTTAGCGGGGTCAGGGGGCCAGCCCCAGCATTTT	CASSLAGSGGQPQHF
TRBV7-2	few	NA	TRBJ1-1	TGTGCCAGCAGCCCCTATTCGTTTAACAGGAACACTGAAGCTTTCTTT	CASSPYSFNRNTEAFF
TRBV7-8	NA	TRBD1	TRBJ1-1	TGTGCCAGCAGCAACAATCGAAACAACAGGGGGACTGAAGCTTTCTTT	CASSNNRNNRGTEAFF
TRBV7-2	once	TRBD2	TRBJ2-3	TGTGCCAGCAGCTTGATTAGCGGGCTGACAGATACGCAGTATTTT	CASSLISGLTDTQYF
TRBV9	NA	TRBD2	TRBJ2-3	TGTGCCAGCAGCCCCGGACTAGCGGGCACAGATACGCAGTATTTT	CASSPGLAGTDTQYF
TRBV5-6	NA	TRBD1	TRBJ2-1	TGTGCCAGCAGCCAGGGGTGGACAGGGAATTACAATGAGCAGTTCTTC	CASSQGWTGNYNEQFF
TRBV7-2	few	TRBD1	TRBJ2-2	TGTGCCAGCAGCTCAATAGGGGGCCCCGGGGAGCTGTTTTTT	CASSSIGGPGELFF
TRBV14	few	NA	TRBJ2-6	TGTGCCAGCAGCCGATTGGGCAGAAGAACCTCTGGGGCCAACGTCCTGACTTTC	CASSRLGRRTSGANVLTF
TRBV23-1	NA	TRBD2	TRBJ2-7	TGCGCCAGCAGTCAATGGGGAACTAGCGGGCACCACGAGCAGTACTTC	CASSQWGTSGHHEQYF
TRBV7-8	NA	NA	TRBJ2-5	TGTGCCAGCAGCTCTCCAGGGGGGGAGACCCAGTACTTC	CASSSPGGETQYF
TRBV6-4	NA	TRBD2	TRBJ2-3	TGTGCCAGCAGTGACAGGCCTAGCGGGAGCATAGATACGCAGTATTTT	CASSDRPSGSIDTQYF
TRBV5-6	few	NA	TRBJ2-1	TGTGCCAGCAGCTTGGGAGGAGGCGCCATTTACAATGAGCAGTTCTTC	CASSLGGGAIYNEQFF
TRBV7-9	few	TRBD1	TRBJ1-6	TGTGCCAGCAGCTCCGGGACAGATAATTCACCCCTCCACTTT	CASSSGTDNSPLHF
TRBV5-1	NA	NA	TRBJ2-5	TGCGCCAGTGGTAGCGGTAGAGACCAAGAGACCCAGTACTTC	CASGSGRDQETQYF
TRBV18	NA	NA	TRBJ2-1	TGTGCCAGCTCCAGCCTATTTACTAGGGGGAACTACAATGAGCAGTTCTTC	CASSSLFTRGNYNEQFF
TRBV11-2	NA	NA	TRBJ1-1	TGTGCCAGCAGCTCGCTGAGTAGCGCGGGCGCTGAAGCTTTCTTT	CASSSLSSAGAEAFF
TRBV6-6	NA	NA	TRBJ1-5	TGTGCCAGCAGTTTGCTCCAGGGCCAGCCCCAGCATTTT	CASSLLQGQPQHF
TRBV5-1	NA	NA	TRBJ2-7	TGCGCCAGCAGCTTTAGCGGTCTTAGCTCCTACGAGCAGTACTTC	CASSFSGLSSYEQYF
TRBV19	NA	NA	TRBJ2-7	TGTGCCAGTAGTGACAGCTCCTACGAGCAGTGCTTC	CASSDSSYEQCF
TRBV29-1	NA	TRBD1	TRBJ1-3	TGCAGCGTTCTAACAGGGGGCGCCGGAAACACCATATATTTT	CSVLTGGAGNTIYF
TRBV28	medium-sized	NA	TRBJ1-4	TGTGCCAGCAGTTTACTCCGACAGTCTCCTAATGAAAAACTGTTTTTT	CASSLLRQSPNEKLFF
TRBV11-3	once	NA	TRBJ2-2	TGTGCCAGCAGCTTAGTGTCCGGGGGGGAGCTGTTTTTT	CASSLVSGGELFF
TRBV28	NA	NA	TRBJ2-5	TGTGCCAGCAGTTACCGGGGAGAGGTCGTATACTTC	CASSYRGEVVYF
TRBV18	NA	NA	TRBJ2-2	TGTGCCAGCTCACCGACAGGTCCGAACACCGGGGAGCTGTTTTTT	CASSPTGPNTGELFF
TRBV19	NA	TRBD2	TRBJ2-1	TGTGCCAGTAGTATGAATGGTCTAGCGGGGGACCTCAATGAGCAGTTCTTC	CASSMNGLAGDLNEQFF
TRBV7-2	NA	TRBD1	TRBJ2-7	TGTGCCAGCAGCTCGAGGGGGCACTCCCTCAATTACGAGCAGTACTTC	CASSSRGHSLNYEQYF
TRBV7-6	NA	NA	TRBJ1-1	TGTGCCAGCAGCTCGCGCACAGGCTCGAACACTGAAGCTTTCTTT	CASSSRTGSNTEAFF